The clone carrying this T cell receptor beta chain was counted once. Method: immunoSEQ multiplex PCR; TCRdb's copy keeps in-frame clones and lacks some. The data hold around 55,000 clones, with approximately 90% observed a single time. The data are from a study of T cell changes during pregnancy in multiple sclerosis. This CDR3 spans 12 amino acids. J gave up 2 bases and V 9 bases, and 2 bases lay outside the gene matches. Germline V gene data show CDR1 as SGHNT and CDR2 as YENEEA. This sequence joins TRBV11-3 and TRBJ2-3; TRBD2 aligns across 7 bases. This material consisted of CD4+ T cells from peripheral blood mononuclear cells, taken in the first trimester of pregnancy. The sequence came from a female donor with multiple sclerosis, enrolled in a pregnancy study. The CDR3 sequence: CASGDYTDTQYF. The DNA of the CDR3 is TGTGCCAGTGGGGACTACACAGATACGCAGTATTTT.